Shown below are 7 T cell receptor beta chains from a single sample sequenced in a study of vaccination and CD4 T cells after COVID-19. Treatment denoted: roughly nine-day PBMC culture with coronavirus spike peptide pools or control peptides (ViraFEST assay). At the Johns Hopkins FTIC core, DNA taken from cultured CD4+ T cells was sequenced by way of the Oncomine TCR Beta short-read assay. Using its own MiXCR run on the PCR reads, TCRdb lists one record per CDR3 protein. The profile shows about 27,000 distinct CDR3 sequences, around 64% of them singletons. Their target antigens are unknown. The sequencing used CD4+ T cells from blood, cultured in vitro, collected after SARS-CoV-2 vaccination. The receptors originated from a human donor who received a COVID-19 vaccine.

This clonotype is a singleton in its sample. The chain links TRBV29-1 to TRBJ2-3, with a possible D match to TRBD2 (5 bases). CDR1 is SQVTM, CDR2 ANQGSEA, per germline. The CDR3 loop spans 14 amino acids. V lost 1 base, J lost 1 base, and 9 bases lay in between. CDR3 nucleotides: TGCAGCGTTGAAGGGCTAGCCCGCACAGATACGCAGTATTTT. Residues: CSVEGLARTDTQYF.

This clonotype was seen a handful of times. The gene calls are TRBV5-1 and TRBJ2-1; 7 bases map to TRBD1. Per germline, CDR1 SGHRS and CDR2 YFSETQ. The CDR3 has 15 amino acids. V shed 3 bases, J shed 3 bases, and the junction held 6 bases outside the gene matches. CDR3 amino acids: CASSWDSLNYNEQFF. The CDR3, as DNA: TGCGCCAGCAGCTGGGACAGCCTGAACTACAATGAGCAGTTCTTC.

V gene TRBV6-1 combines with J gene TRBJ1-5, with TRBD1 identical over 7 bases. The junction had 16 bases not matched to a gene; V was cut back by 9 bases and J by 2 bases. The CDR3 length is 17 residues. Germline assignment: CDR1 MNHNS and CDR2 SASEGT. CDR3 nucleotide sequence: TGTGCCAGAAAACCAGGGGGGGGTTGGGTCGGCAATCAGCCCCAGCATTTT. Translating gives CARKPGGGWVGNQPQHF.

The V and J genes are TRBV20-1 and TRBJ2-2, with 10 nucleotides matching TRBD2. Unmatched junction bases numbered 4, after V lost 3 bases and J lost 0 bases. CDR1 is DFQATT, CDR2 SNEGSKA, per germline (reference sequence). There are 16 residues in the CDR3. The CDR3 is CSARASGGANTGELFF. The CDR3 DNA is TGCAGTGCTAGGGCTAGCGGGGGAGCGAACACCGGGGAGCTGTTTTTT.

This clonotype was counted a few times. The gene calls are TRBV30 and TRBJ1-2; 10 bases line up with TRBD1. V was pared by 3 bases and J by 4 bases, with 5 bases of the junction left unmatched. The germline V gene has CDR1 GTSNPN and CDR2 SVGIG (reference sequence). The CDR3 is made up of 14 amino acids. CDR3 residues: CAWSADRGPYGYTF. The CDR3 DNA follows: TGTGCCTGGAGCGCCGACAGGGGGCCCTATGGCTACACCTTC.

In this sample, this clonotype turned up a few times. The chain employs TRBV12-5 and TRBJ1-1; maybe TRBD1 (6 bases). The V gene's germline CDR1 is LGHNT and CDR2 FRNRAP. V lost 3 bases and J lost 0, with 14 bases in between. The CDR3 is made up of 16 amino acids. The CDR3 DNA follows: TGTGCTAGTGGTTTTCGTTCAGGGGCCGTGAACACTGAAGCTTTCTTT. As protein: CASGFRSGAVNTEAFF.

As for this clonotype: At one end, the junction sequence differs from germline, possibly due to a read error. The chain recombines TRBV10-1 with TRBJ1-4; D unresolved. This CDR3 has 13 residues. The V gene's germline CDR1 is WNHNN and CDR2 SYGVQD (reference sequence). The CDR3 here is CASQRVDNKKLFF. The CDR3 nucleotides are TGCGCCAGCCAAAGGGTTGATAATAAAAAACTGTTTTTT.